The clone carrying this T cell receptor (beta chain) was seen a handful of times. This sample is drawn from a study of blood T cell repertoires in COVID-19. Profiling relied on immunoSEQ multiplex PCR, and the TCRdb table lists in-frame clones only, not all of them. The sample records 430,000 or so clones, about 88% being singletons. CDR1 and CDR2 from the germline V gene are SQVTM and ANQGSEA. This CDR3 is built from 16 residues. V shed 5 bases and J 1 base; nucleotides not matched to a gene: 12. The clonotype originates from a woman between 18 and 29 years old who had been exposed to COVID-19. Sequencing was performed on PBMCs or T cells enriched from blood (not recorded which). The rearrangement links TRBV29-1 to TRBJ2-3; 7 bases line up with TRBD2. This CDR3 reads CSVKGLAEGGTDTQYF. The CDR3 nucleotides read TGCAGCGTTAAAGGTCTAGCGGAGGGAGGCACAGATACGCAGTATTTT.